The present TCR beta chain was sequenced within a study of T cell responses to AZD1222 COVID-19 vaccine. The CDR3 is 14 amino acids. Deletions cut 7 bases from V and 4 bases from J, with 16 bases between. Germline V CDR1 and CDR2: MNHEY, SMNVEV (reference sequence). Repertoires were generated with immunoSEQ multiplex PCR, while TCRdb's copy carries only in-frame clones and drops some. The sample records 78,000 or so clones, about nine tenths being singletons. This clonotype was sampled from an adult in good health. Sequences were derived from peripheral blood, sampled on day 0 of AZD1222 vaccination. The J gene is TRBJ1-1, the V gene TRBV27; tentative D call: TRBD1 (6 bases). CDR3 DNA: TGTGCCAGCACTTACAGGGAAGGGGTCACTGAAGCTTTCTTT. This encodes CASTYREGVTEAFF.